The 28 T cell receptor beta chains below all came from one sample that was sequenced in a study of cytomegalovirus exposure and HLA in healthy donors. Primers: 60 Vbeta forward and 13 Jbeta reverse. The protocol was immunoSEQ multiplex PCR, while the TCRdb copy is restricted to in-frame clones and leaves out a portion. Of approximately 190,000 clones detected, 87% appear once; the ten largest clones hold 1% to 1.5%. Sequencing input: PBMCs. Receptors were obtained from a man aged 25 to 40 in good health and CMV-seronegative.

Only a few counts were recorded for this clone. This chain connects TRBV20-1 to TRBJ2-5; unclear D gene. Germline V gene lookup returns CDR1 DFQATT and CDR2 SNEGSKA (reference sequence). This CDR3 has 11 amino acids. The germline V and J ends were trimmed by 1 base and 2 bases, with 2 bases remaining between them. CDR3 bases: TGCAGTGCTAGAGTACAAGAGACCCAGTACTTC. This encodes CSARVQETQYF.

The chain has TRBV27 and TRBJ1-5, with 7 bases lining up with TRBD1. V was pared by 6 bases and J by 1 base, with 3 bases of the junction left unmatched. Germline CDR1 reads MNHEY; CDR2 reads SMNVEV (reference sequence). The CDR3 has 14 residues. For the CDR3, the DNA is TGTGCCAGCAGGCTGGGACAGAGCAATCAGCCCCAGCATTTT. Translating it yields CASRLGQSNQPQHF.

This clone was counted a single time. The rearrangement links TRBV7-2 to TRBJ1-5; D possibly corresponds to TRBD1 (5 bases). With 6 bases removed from V and 5 bases from J, the gap between germline ends came to 17 bases. The CDR3 is 15 residues long. Germline-derived CDR1 and CDR2 are SGHTA and FQGNSA. The CDR3 sequence is CASSTRARGDQPQHF. The CDR3 DNA reads TGTGCCAGCAGTACCCGGGCCCGGGGGGATCAGCCCCAGCATTTT.

This clone occurred once. The V and J genes are TRBV2 and TRBJ2-5, with 7 bases identical to TRBD2. The trim removed 6 bases at V and 1 base at J, leaving 2 bases unmatched. The CDR3 length is 13 residues. Germline CDR1 is SNHLY and CDR2 is FYNNEI. This CDR3 reads CASRRTSQETQYF. CDR3 in DNA: TGTGCCAGCAGAAGGACTAGCCAAGAGACCCAGTACTTC.

This chain connects TRBV5-4 to TRBJ2-7, with 12 bases fitting TRBD2. The CDR3 is made up of 15 amino acids. Germline V gene data show CDR1 as SGHNT and CDR2 as YYREEE (reference sequence). The junction had 5 bases not matched to a gene; V was cut back by 3 bases and J by 4 bases. CDR3 loop: CASSYRTSGEYEQYF. The CDR3 coding sequence is TGTGCCAGCAGCTACCGGACTAGCGGGGAATACGAGCAGTACTTC. Together with reference TRBV5-4 and TRBJ2-7, the CDR3 gives the full variable domain: ETGVTQSPTHLIKTRGQQVTLRCSSQSGHNTVSWYQQALGQGPQFIFQYYREEENGRGNFPPRFSGLQFPNYSSELNVNALELDDSALYLCASSYRTSGEYEQYFGPGTRLTVT.

This sequence joins TRBV9 and TRBJ2-1; 11 nucleotides agree with TRBD2. With 0 bases clipped from V and 5 bases from J, the junction kept 7 bases outside the gene matches. The CDR3 contains 17 residues. Germline lookup yields CDR1 SGDLS and CDR2 YYNGEE. The CDR3 reads CASSVGGGGLADNEQFF. The DNA of the CDR3 is TGTGCCAGCAGCGTAGGCGGGGGGGGACTAGCGGACAATGAGCAGTTCTTC.

This clone was observed a few times. V is TRBV27 and J is TRBJ2-1, with TRBD1 as a possible D gene (6 bases). The CDR3 loop spans 15 amino acids. CDR1 and CDR2 (germline): MNHEY, SMNVEV (reference sequence). V lost 2 bases and J 0 bases, leaving 8 bases between the germline ends. This CDR3 reads CASSLKDSSYNEQFF. CDR3 coding DNA: TGTGCCAGCAGTTTAAAGGACAGCTCCTACAATGAGCAGTTCTTC.

The rearrangement links TRBV9 to TRBJ1-6, with D possibly TRBD1 on 6 matching bases. Germline V gene data show CDR1 as SGDLS and CDR2 as YYNGEE. The CDR3 has 13 residues. V lost 0 bases and J lost 12, with 10 bases in between. The CDR3 bases are TGTGCCAGCAGCGTAGATCAGGGGAGACCCCTCCACTTT. This codes for CASSVDQGRPLHF.

The J gene is TRBJ2-1, the V gene TRBV19; no firm D call. Germline CDR1 LNHDA, CDR2 SQIVND (reference sequence). Trimming took off 0 bases at V and 6 bases at J, with 3 bases between the two ends. This CDR3 has 12 amino acids. Here the CDR3 reads CASSIESNEQFF. The CDR3 DNA follows: TGTGCCAGTAGTATAGAGAGCAATGAGCAGTTCTTC. Full variable domain (rest looked up from reference TRBV19 and TRBJ2-1): DGGITQSPKYLFRKEGQNVTLSCEQNLNHDAMYWYRQDPGQGLRLIYYSQIVNDFQKGDIAEGYSVSREKKESFPLTVTSAQKNPTAFYLCASSIESNEQFFGPGTRLTVL.

The V gene is TRBV19, the J gene TRBJ1-3, with D unclear. The V and J ends lost 6 bases and 3 bases respectively, with 15 bases between them. The CDR3 totals 15 residues. Germline CDR1 LNHDA, CDR2 SQIVND (reference sequence). CDR3 DNA sequence: TGTGCCAGTAGGCGCGGCAGCGGGGATGGAAACACCATATATTTT. Its translation: CASRRGSGDGNTIYF.

The chain combines TRBV4-1 with TRBJ2-2, with 7 nucleotides matching TRBD2. J lost 1 base, V lost 1 base, and 9 bases had no gene match. Germline V gene lookup returns CDR1 MGHRA and CDR2 YSYEKL. The CDR3 is 18 amino acids. The CDR3 sequence is CASSQGGGRGGNTGELFF. The CDR3 region has the DNA TGCGCCAGCAGCCAAGGAGGTGGGAGGGGAGGGAACACCGGGGAGCTGTTTTTT.

The J gene is TRBJ2-5, the V gene TRBV4-1; TRBD1 aligns across 10 bases. Germline values: CDR1 MGHRA, CDR2 YSYEKL. The CDR3 has 16 residues. J lost 5 bases, V lost 3 bases, and 9 bases had no gene match. CDR3 coding DNA: TGCGCCAGCAGCCAGGCCCCGACAGGGGGCTGGGAGACCCAGTACTTC. It yields the protein CASSQAPTGGWETQYF.

The V and J genes are TRBV10-3 and TRBJ2-7; the D gene is possibly TRBD2 (6 bases). The CDR3 is made up of 14 amino acids. Germline loops: CDR1 ENHRY, CDR2 SYGVKD. V was cut by 6 bases and J by 6 bases, with 18 bases left in between. Here the CDR3 DNA reads TGTGCCATCAGCGGCGGGGCCGCCGGCGGCGAGCAGTACTTC. Its protein is CAISGGAAGGEQYF.

Of note for this clone: Different DNA sequences within this sample yield the same CDR3. The V gene is TRBV27, the J gene TRBJ2-7, with D possibly TRBD2 on 6 matching bases. This CDR3 has 15 amino acids. Germline CDR1 and CDR2: MNHEY and SMNVEV (reference sequence). Trimming took 0 bases from V and 1 from J, leaving 10 bases between them. The chain's CDR3 is CASSLSGGGSYEQYF. The DNA of the CDR3 is TGTGCCAGCAGTTTATCGGGTGGGGGGTCCTACGAGCAGTACTTC.

The V gene is TRBV14, the J gene TRBJ1-2; the match to TRBD1 covers 10 bases. This CDR3 region has 16 residues. Germline V CDR1 and CDR2: SGHDN, FVKESK. With V trimmed by 4 bases and J by 4 bases, 9 bases remained unmatched. The DNA for the CDR3 is TGTGCCAGCAGCCCGAGACAGGGGGCGCGCAGCTATGGCTACACCTTC. Translating gives CASSPRQGARSYGYTF.

This clone appeared a single time. This rearrangement joins TRBV5-4 to TRBJ1-4; D gene uncertain. Trimming cost V 0 bases and J 0 bases, with 6 bases left between them. Germline-derived CDR1 and CDR2 are SGHNT and YYREEE (reference sequence). The CDR3 covers 15 residues. CDR3 nucleotides: TGTGCCAGCAGCTTGGGGACTGCAACTAATGAAAAACTGTTTTTT. Amino acid sequence: CASSLGTATNEKLFF.

V and J are TRBV7-2 and TRBJ1-5, with TRBD1 matching over 8 bases. V lost 4 bases to trimming and J lost 3 bases; unmatched junction nucleotides: 5. The CDR3 is 15 amino acids. Germline V gene lookup returns CDR1 SGHTA and CDR2 FQGNSA. This CDR3 reads CASSSQGANNQPQHF. CDR3 DNA: TGTGCCAGCAGCTCTCAGGGGGCGAACAATCAGCCCCAGCATTTT.

The chain carries TRBV19 and TRBJ2-7; the D is unclear. Trimming removed 3 bases at V and 0 bases at J, with 9 bases between. Germline assignment: CDR1 LNHDA and CDR2 SQIVND (reference sequence). The CDR3 is 14 amino acids. In DNA form, the CDR3 reads TGTGCCAGTAGTATCGTTTCCTCCTCCTACGAGCAGTACTTC. Its protein is CASSIVSSSYEQYF.

The CDR3 loop reads CASRSTTNEQFF. The CDR3 region has the DNA TGTGCCAGCAGATCGACTACAAATGAGCAGTTCTTC. The chain recombines TRBV28 with TRBJ2-1, with D tentatively TRBD2 (5 bases). The CDR3 is made up of 12 amino acids. From germline, CDR1 is MDHEN and CDR2 SYDVKM. V was trimmed by 6 bases and J by 7 bases, leaving 10 bases between them.

The chain is built from TRBV19 and TRBJ1-5; D might be TRBD1 (5 bases). This CDR3 region has 17 residues. Germline V gives CDR1 LNHDA, CDR2 SQIVND (reference sequence). Trimming left V 9 bases short and J 1 base short, with 22 bases between. CDR3: CASRALGLSGSNQPQHF. The CDR3 nucleotides read TGTGCCAGCAGGGCGTTGGGACTAAGTGGAAGCAATCAGCCCCAGCATTTT.

This clone was seen a few times. The genes are TRBV7-2 and TRBJ2-5, with D perhaps matching TRBD2 (5 bases). Germline V gives CDR1 SGHTA, CDR2 FQGNSA. Between the trimmed V and J ends, which lost 5 bases and 5 bases, there was a span of 24 bases. The CDR3 totals 17 residues. DNA for the CDR3: TGTGCCAGCAGCCCCCAAGCCGGTTTGGACTCTATGGAGACCCAGTACTTC. It is translated as CASSPQAGLDSMETQYF.

The genes are TRBV7-9 and TRBJ1-2; no definite D call. V lost 0 bases and J 6 bases, leaving 5 bases between the germline ends. This CDR3 contains 12 residues. CDR1 and CDR2 from the germline V gene are SEHNR and FQNEAQ (reference sequence). CDR3 sequence: CASSLAQNGYTF. The CDR3 region has the DNA TGTGCCAGCAGCTTAGCCCAGAATGGCTACACCTTC.

As regards this clone: In the same sample, other DNA sequences code for this CDR3. The chain is built from TRBV7-9 and TRBJ1-2, with 9 bases identical to TRBD1. There are 15 residues in the CDR3. Germline V gives CDR1 SEHNR, CDR2 FQNEAQ (reference sequence). Unmatched junction bases numbered 10, after V lost 4 bases and J lost 7 bases. CDR3 residues: CASSSTGGAGSGYTF. The CDR3 DNA reads TGTGCCAGCAGCTCTACAGGGGGCGCGGGAAGTGGCTACACCTTC.

V usage is TRBV15 and J usage is TRBJ2-3, with 7 nucleotides matching TRBD2. J lost 1 base, V lost 0 bases, and 1 base had no gene match. CDR3 length: 15 amino acids. The V gene's germline CDR1 is LNHNV and CDR2 YYDKDF (reference sequence). CDR3 protein: CATSRDRGGTDTQYF. In DNA, the CDR3 is TGTGCCACCAGCAGAGACCGGGGGGGCACAGATACGCAGTATTTT.

The chain uses TRBV11-2 and TRBJ1-6, with D unclear. CDR3 length equals 12 residues. Germline CDR1 reads SGHAT; CDR2 reads FQNNGV. V was clipped by 6 bases and J by 8 bases, with 8 bases between them. The CDR3 sequence is CASSTADSPLHF. In DNA, the CDR3 is TGTGCCAGCAGTACGGCGGATTCACCCCTCCACTTT. The entire variable domain, with the rest obtained from reference TRBV11-2 and TRBJ1-6, is as follows: EAGVAQSPRYKIIEKRQSVAFWCNPISGHATLYWYQQILGQGPKLLIQFQNNGVVDDSQLPKDRFSAERLKGVDSTLKIQPAKLEDSAVYLCASSTADSPLHFGNGTRLTVT.

The J gene is TRBJ2-3, the V gene TRBV19; a weak D match, TRBD2 (6 bases). Germline V CDR1 and CDR2: LNHDA, SQIVND (reference sequence). V lost 7 bases and J lost 1, with 12 bases in between. CDR3 length equals 14 residues. CDR3 amino acids: CASTLVAGTDTQYF. For the CDR3, the DNA is TGTGCCAGTACCCTAGTAGCGGGCACAGATACGCAGTATTTT.

The chain has TRBV21-1 and TRBJ2-4; TRBD1 is the table's D call and was not checked against the DNA. TRBV21-1 is reported as a pseudogene. The CDR3 runs 18 residues. This CDR3 is CASSGATGSGLAKNIQYF. Here the CDR3 DNA reads TGTGCCAGCAGCGGGGCGACGGGTTCCGGATTAGCCAAAAACATTCAGTACTTC.

This sequence joins TRBV15 and TRBJ2-1, with D possibly matching TRBD1 (7 bases). From germline, CDR1 is LNHNV and CDR2 YYDKDF (reference sequence). This CDR3 has 15 amino acids. The ends were cut back, 5 bases at V and 4 bases at J, with 15 bases in the middle. CDR3 nucleotides: TGTGCCACCAGCGCGCGGGACAGTATTTACAATGAGCAGTTCTTC. Translation gives CATSARDSIYNEQFF.